This T cell receptor beta chain was profiled in a study of response to subunit inactivated influenza vaccine. About this clonotype itself: One junction end disagrees with the germline gene, perhaps due to a read error.

TCRdb re-called the RT-PCR reads through MiXCR, storing one row per CDR3 protein. The table has 150,000 to 200,000 distinct CDR3 sequences, roughly 10% seen once. This receptor was taken from a man between 50 and 75 years old who received an inactivated influenza vaccine. This specimen consisted of CD8+ T cells sorted from PBMCs, obtained less than 30 months after vaccination.

The CDR3 nucleotides read TGCAGCGTTGAGCGGGCCCCTTGGGATGAGCAGTTC. This encodes CSVERAPWDEQF. This chain joins TRBV29-1 and TRBJ2-1, with D possibly being TRBD2 (5 bases). In germline, CDR1 is SQVTM, CDR2 ANQGSEA. The CDR3 sequence is 12 residues long.